Listed below are T cell receptor beta chains from one sample, sequenced in a study of T cells in Graves' hyperthyroidism and ophthalmopathy. TCRdb itself ran the multiplex PCR reads through MiXCR, one entry per CDR3 protein. The sample comprises about 570,000 distinct CDR3 sequences, around 45% of which are singletons, and 19% rests with the top ten. The sample taken for sequencing was peripheral blood or thyroid tissue (not recorded which). The source is an adult woman with Graves' disease, either hyperthyroidism or ophthalmopathy (not recorded which). The CDR3 runs from the conserved cysteine through the conserved F or W.

v_gene	j_gene	CDR3aa
TRBV10-3	TRBJ1-3	CAISGSGTGERRLDF
TRBV5-8	TRBJ2-7	CASSLRTDYEQYF
TRBV15	TRBJ2-7	CATSRAGFSSYEQYF
TRBV7-2	TRBJ1-2	CASSVRTGYGYTF
TRBV10-3	TRBJ1-5	CATGGVNQPQHF
TRBV20-1	TRBJ1-2	CSARQGASGYTF
TRBV28	TRBJ1-2	CASSWGNYGYTF
TRBV5-1	TRBJ2-7	CASTLHQQYF
TRBV7-6	TRBJ1-4	CASSPSLEDSTNEKLFF
TRBV20-1	TRBJ1-4	CSAPTGYDEKLFF
TRBV10-3	TRBJ1-2	CAISEARGQNRYTF
TRBV9	TRBJ1-2	CASSLPPGTNGYTF
TRBV25-1	TRBJ2-7	CASSEVTSGSYEQYF
TRBV5-5	TRBJ2-5	CASSLAGRKTQYF
TRBV25-1	TRBJ1-1	CASRQTGGLNTEAFF
TRBV6-6	TRBJ2-7	CASRADMGRYEQYF
TRBV5-1	TRBJ2-7	CASSLSSSRLRAYEQYF
TRBV9	TRBJ2-3	CASSTAPERGRPSTDTQYF
TRBV12-3/TRBV12-4	TRBJ1-1	CASSWPGQINTEAFF
TRBV5-1	TRBJ2-7	CASSPGPDQSYEQYF
TRBV6-1	TRBJ1-2	CASRSWDRGRLDGYTF
TRBV7-6	TRBJ2-7	CASSLATGSYEQYF